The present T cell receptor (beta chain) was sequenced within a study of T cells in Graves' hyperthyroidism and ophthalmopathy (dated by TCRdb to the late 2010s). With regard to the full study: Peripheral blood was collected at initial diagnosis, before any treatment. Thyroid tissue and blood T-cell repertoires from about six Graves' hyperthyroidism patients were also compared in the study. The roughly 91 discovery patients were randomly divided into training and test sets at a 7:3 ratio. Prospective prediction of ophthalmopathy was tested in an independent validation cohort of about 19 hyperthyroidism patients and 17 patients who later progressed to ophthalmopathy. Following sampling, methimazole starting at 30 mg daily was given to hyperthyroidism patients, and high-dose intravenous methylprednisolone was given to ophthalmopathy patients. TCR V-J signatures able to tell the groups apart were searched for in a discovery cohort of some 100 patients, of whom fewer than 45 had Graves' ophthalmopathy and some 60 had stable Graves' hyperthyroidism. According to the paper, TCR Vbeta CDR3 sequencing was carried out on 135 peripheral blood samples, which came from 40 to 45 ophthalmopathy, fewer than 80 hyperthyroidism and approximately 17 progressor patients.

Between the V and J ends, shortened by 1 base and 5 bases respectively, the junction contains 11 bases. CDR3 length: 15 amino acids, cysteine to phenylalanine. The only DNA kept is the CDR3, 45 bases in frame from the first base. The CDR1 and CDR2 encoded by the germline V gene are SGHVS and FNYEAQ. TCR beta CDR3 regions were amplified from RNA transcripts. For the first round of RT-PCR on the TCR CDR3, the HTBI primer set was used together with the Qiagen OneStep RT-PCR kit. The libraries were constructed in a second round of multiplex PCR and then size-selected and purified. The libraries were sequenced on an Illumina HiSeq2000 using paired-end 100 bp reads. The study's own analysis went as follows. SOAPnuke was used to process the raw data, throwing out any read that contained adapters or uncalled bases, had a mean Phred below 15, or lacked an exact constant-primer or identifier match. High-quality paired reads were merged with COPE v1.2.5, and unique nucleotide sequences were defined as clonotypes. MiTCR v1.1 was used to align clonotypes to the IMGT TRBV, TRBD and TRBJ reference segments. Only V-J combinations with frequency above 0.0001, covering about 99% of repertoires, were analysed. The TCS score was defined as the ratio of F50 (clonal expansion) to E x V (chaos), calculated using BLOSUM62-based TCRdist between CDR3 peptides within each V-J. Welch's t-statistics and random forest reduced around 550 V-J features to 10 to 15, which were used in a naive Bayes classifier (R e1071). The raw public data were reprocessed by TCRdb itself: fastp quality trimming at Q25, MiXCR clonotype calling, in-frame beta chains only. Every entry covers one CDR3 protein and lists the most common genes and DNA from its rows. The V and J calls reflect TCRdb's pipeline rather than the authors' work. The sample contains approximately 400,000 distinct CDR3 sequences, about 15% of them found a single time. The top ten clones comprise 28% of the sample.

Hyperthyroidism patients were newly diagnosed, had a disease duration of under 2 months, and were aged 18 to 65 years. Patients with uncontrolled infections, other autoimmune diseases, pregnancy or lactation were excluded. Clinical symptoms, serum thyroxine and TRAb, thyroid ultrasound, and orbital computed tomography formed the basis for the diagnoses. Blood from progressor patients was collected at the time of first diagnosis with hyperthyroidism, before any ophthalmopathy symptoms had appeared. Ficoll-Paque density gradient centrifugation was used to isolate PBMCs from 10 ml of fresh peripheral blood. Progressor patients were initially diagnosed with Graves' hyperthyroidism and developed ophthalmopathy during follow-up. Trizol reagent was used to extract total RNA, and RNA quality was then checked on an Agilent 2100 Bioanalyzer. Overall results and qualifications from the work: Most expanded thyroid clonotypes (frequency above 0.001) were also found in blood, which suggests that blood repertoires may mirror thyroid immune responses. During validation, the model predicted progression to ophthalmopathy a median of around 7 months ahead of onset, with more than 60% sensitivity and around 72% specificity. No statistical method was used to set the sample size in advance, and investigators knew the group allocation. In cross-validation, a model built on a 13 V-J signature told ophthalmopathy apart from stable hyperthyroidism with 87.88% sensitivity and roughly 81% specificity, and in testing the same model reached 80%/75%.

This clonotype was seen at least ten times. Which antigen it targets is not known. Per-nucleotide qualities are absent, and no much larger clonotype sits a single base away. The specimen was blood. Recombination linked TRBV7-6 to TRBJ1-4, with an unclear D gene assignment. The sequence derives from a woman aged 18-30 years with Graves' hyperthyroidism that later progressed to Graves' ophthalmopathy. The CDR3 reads CASSLVQRANEKLFF. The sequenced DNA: TGTGCCAGCAGCTTAGTACAACGCGCGAATGAAAAACTGTTTTTT.